The T cell receptor (beta chain) under discussion was sequenced for a study of CD8+ T cells in alopecia areata. As for the study in general: Administration of oral tofacitinib to treated patients was at 5 to 10 mg twice daily. It was 6 to 18 months of tofacitinib, and then there were 6 months off drug.

After isolation, RNA underwent reverse transcription to generate cDNA as the sequencing template. Profiling relied on immunoSEQ multiplex PCR, and the TCRdb table lists in-frame clones only, not all of them. The repertoire holds about 190,000 clones, with over 50% as singletons. Cell sorting on a FACSAria was used to separate CD4+ and CD8+ T cells from the PBMCs. Study-level points and caveats: Compared with normal scalp, lesional scalp had higher clonality and more expanded CD8+ clones.

Details on this clone: The antigen is undetermined.

Per the germline V gene, CDR1 is MNHEY and CDR2 is SVGAGI. V shed 0 bases and J shed 4 bases, with 10 bases lying between them. This CDR3 is 15 amino acids long. This TCR came from a human donor with alopecia areata. V is TRBV6-5 and J is TRBJ1-5, with D maybe TRBD1 (5 bases). Specimen: CD4+ T cells sorted from blood, collected at week 0. This CDR3 reads CASSYSGRGNQPQHF. The CDR3 region has the DNA TGTGCCAGCAGTTACTCAGGCCGGGGGAATCAGCCCCAGCATTTT.